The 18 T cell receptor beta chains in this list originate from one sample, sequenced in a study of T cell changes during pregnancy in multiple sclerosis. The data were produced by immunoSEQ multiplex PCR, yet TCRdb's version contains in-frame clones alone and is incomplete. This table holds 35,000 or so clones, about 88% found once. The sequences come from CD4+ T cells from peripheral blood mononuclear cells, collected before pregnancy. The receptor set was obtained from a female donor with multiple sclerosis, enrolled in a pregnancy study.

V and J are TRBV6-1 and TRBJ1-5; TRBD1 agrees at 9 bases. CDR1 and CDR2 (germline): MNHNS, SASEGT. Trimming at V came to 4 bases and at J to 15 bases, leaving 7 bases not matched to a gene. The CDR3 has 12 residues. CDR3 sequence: CASSVGTGFSHF. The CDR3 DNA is TGTGCCAGCAGTGTCGGGACAGGGTTTTCGCATTTT.

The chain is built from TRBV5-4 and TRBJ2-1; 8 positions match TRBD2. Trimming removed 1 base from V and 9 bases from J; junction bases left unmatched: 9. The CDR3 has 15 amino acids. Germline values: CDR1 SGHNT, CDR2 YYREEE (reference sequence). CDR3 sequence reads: CASSLSREGLGEQFF. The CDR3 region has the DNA TGTGCCAGCAGCTTGTCCCGGGAGGGCCTCGGTGAGCAGTTCTTC.

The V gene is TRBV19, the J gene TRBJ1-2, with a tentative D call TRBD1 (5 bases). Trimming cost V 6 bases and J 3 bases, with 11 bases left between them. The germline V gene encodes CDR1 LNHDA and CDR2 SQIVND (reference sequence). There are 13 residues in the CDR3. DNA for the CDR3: TGTGCCAGTAGAGACAGCTCACACTATGGCTACACCTTC. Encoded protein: CASRDSSHYGYTF.

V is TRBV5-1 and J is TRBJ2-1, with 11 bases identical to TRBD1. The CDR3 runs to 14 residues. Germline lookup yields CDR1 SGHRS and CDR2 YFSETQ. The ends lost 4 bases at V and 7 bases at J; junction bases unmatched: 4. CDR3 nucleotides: TGCGCCAGCAGCGAGGGGACAGGGGGAAATGAGCAGTTCTTC. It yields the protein CASSEGTGGNEQFF.

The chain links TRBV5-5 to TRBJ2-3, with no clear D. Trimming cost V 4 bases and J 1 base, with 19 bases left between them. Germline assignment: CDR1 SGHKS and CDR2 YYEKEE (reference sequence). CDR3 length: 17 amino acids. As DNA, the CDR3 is TGTGCCAGCAGCGGTGGCTCATCCGATACCGGCACAGATACGCAGTATTTT. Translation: CASSGGSSDTGTDTQYF.

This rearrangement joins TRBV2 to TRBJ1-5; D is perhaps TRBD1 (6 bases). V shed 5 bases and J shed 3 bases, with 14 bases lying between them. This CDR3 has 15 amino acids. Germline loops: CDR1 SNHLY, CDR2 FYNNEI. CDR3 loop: CASSISWDNNQPQHF. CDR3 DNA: TGTGCCAGCAGTATCTCTTGGGACAACAATCAGCCCCAGCATTTT.

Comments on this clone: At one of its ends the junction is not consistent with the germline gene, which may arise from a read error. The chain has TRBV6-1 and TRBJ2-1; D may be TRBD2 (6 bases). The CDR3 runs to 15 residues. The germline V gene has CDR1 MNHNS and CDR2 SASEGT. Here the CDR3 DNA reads TGTGCCAGCACTGAAGAAAGTACGGGGGTCAATGAGCAGTTCTTC. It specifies CASTEESTGVNEQFF.

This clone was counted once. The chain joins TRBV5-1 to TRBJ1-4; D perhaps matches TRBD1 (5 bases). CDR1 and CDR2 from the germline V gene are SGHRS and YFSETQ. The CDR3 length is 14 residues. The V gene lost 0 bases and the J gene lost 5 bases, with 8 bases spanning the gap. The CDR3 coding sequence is TGCGCCAGCAGCTTGGAGGCAGGGAATGAAAAACTGTTTTTT. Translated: CASSLEAGNEKLFF.

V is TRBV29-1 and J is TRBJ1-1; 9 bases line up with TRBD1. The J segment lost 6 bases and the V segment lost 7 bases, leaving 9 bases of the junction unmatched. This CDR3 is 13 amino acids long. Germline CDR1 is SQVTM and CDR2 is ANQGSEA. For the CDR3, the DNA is TGCAGCGCCACGGGACAGGGAACGCCTGAAGCTTTCTTT. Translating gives CSATGQGTPEAFF.

This CDR3 is CSVDYDRADGYTF. The CDR3 DNA sequence: TGCAGCGTTGATTACGACAGGGCGGATGGCTACACCTTC. The chain joins TRBV29-1 to TRBJ1-2, with TRBD1 matching over 7 bases. The CDR3 consists of 13 residues. With 3 bases clipped from V and 6 bases from J, the junction kept 7 bases outside the gene matches. Germline V lookup: CDR1 SQVTM, CDR2 ANQGSEA.

The CDR3 loop reads CASSNSGSVHNEQFF. CDR3 DNA sequence: TGTGCCAGTAGTAATAGCGGGAGTGTCCACAATGAGCAGTTCTTC. The gene calls are TRBV19 and TRBJ2-1; 9 nucleotides align to TRBD2. Germline V lookup: CDR1 LNHDA, CDR2 SQIVND (reference sequence). V shed 4 bases and J 5 bases; nucleotides not matched to a gene: 6. This CDR3 is built from 15 residues.

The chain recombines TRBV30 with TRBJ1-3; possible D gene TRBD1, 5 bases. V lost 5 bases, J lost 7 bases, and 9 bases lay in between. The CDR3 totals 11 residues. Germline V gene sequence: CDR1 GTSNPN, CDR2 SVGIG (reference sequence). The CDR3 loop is CAWAAGNTIYF. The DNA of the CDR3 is TGTGCCTGGGCCGCAGGGAACACCATATATTTT. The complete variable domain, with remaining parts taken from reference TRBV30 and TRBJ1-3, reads SQTIHQWPATLVQPVGSPLSLECTVEGTSNPNLYWYRQAAGRGLQLLFYSVGIGQISSEVPQNLSASRPQDRQFILSSKKLLLSDSGFYLCAWAAGNTIYFGEGSWLTVV.

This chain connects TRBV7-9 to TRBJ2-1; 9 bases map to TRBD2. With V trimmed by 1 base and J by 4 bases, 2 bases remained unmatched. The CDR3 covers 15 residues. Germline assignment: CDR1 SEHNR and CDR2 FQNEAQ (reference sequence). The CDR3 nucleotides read TGTGCCAGCAGCTTAGGACTAGCGGCATACAATGAGCAGTTCTTC. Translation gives CASSLGLAAYNEQFF.

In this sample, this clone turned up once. CDR3 amino acids: CASSKGVSNQPQHF. CDR3 DNA sequence: TGTGCCAGCAGCAAGGGGGTGAGCAATCAGCCCCAGCATTTT. This chain uses TRBV6-1 with TRBJ1-5, with D tentatively TRBD1 (6 bases). This CDR3 comprises 14 residues. V was trimmed by 6 bases and J by 1 base, leaving 10 bases between them. Germline V CDR1 and CDR2: MNHNS, SASEGT.

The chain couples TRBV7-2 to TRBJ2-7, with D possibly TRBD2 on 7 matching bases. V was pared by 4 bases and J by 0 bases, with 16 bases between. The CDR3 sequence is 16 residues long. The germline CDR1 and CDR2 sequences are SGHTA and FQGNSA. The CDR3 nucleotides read TGTGCCAGCAGCTACGGGCCGGGGGGCGGCTCCTACGAGCAGTACTTC. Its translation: CASSYGPGGGSYEQYF.

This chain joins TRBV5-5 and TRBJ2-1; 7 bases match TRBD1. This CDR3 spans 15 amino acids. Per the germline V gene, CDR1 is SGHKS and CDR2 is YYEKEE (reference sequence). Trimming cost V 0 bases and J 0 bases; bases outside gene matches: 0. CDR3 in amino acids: CASSLDRGSYNEQFF. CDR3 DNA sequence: TGTGCCAGCAGCTTGGACAGGGGCTCCTACAATGAGCAGTTCTTC. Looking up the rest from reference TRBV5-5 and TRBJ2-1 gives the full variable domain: DAGVTQSPTHLIKTRGQQVTLRCSPISGHKSVSWYQQVLGQGPQFIFQYYEKEERGRGNFPDRFSARQFPNYSSELNVNALLLGDSALYLCASSLDRGSYNEQFFGPGTRLTVL.

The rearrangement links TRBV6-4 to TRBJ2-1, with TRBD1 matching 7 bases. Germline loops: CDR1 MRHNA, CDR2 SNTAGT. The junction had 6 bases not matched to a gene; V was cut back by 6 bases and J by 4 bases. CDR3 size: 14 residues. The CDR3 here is CASSLDRIYNEQFF. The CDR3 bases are TGTGCCAGCAGCTTGGACAGGATTTACAATGAGCAGTTCTTC.

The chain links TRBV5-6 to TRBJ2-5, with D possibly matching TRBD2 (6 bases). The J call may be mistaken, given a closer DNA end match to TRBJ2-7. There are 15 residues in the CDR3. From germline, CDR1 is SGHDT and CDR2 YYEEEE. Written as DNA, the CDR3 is TGTGCCAGCAGCCCGCTCACTAGCATTAACAACGAGCAGTACTTC. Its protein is CASSPLTSINNEQYF.